The 10 T cell receptor beta chains below were found in one sample sequenced in a study of T cell responses to AZD1222 COVID-19 vaccine. Produced via immunoSEQ multiplex PCR; TCRdb's table is partial and in-frame only. The sample consists of roughly 150,000 clones, 90% to 95% of them appearing once. The sample here was peripheral blood, taken on day 0 of AZD1222 vaccination. The source is an adult in good health.

The rearrangement uses TRBV28 and TRBJ2-5; a weak D match, TRBD2 (6 bases). Germline values: CDR1 MDHEN, CDR2 SYDVKM. V gave up 5 bases and J gave up 4 bases, with 8 bases separating them. The CDR3 is 12 residues long. The CDR3 loop is CASSRLGETQYF. The CDR3 bases are TGTGCCAGCAGTCGACTAGGAGAGACCCAGTACTTC.

This clone came up once. The chain joins TRBV29-1 to TRBJ1-1, with TRBD1 matching 7 bases. From germline, CDR1 is SQVTM and CDR2 ANQGSEA. After removal of 3 bases from V and 11 bases from J, the junction contained 3 bases not matched to a gene. The CDR3 sequence is 10 residues long. The CDR3 loop reads CSVETGIAFF. For the CDR3, the DNA is TGCAGCGTTGAGACAGGGATCGCTTTCTTT. Using reference TRBV29-1 and TRBJ1-1 for the parts outside the CDR3, the full variable domain is SAVISQKPSRDICQRGTSLTIQCQVDSQVTMMFWYRQQPGQSLTLIATANQGSEATYESGFVIDKFPISRPNLTFSTLTVSNMSPEDSSIYLCSVETGIAFFGQGTRLTVV.

The chain uses TRBV28 and TRBJ2-3; D is unclear. V lost 7 bases to trimming and J lost 5 bases, with 13 bases between them. This CDR3 has 13 residues. CDR1 MDHEN and CDR2 SYDVKM come from the germline V gene. The CDR3: CASTNVVRDTQYF. DNA of the CDR3: TGTGCCAGCACCAACGTAGTGCGAGATACGCAGTATTTT.

This sequence joins TRBV7-2 and TRBJ2-1; D may be TRBD2 (5 bases). The CDR3 extends over 16 amino acids. Germline V gene sequence: CDR1 SGHTA, CDR2 FQGNSA. Trimming took 5 bases from V and 9 from J, leaving 23 bases between them. DNA of the CDR3: TGTGCCAGCAGCCTCACTCCGGGATCCACCCGCCCTGAGCAGTTCTTC. Translating gives CASSLTPGSTRPEQFF.

This clone appeared a single time. V gene TRBV5-4 combines with J gene TRBJ2-7; D perhaps matches TRBD1 (6 bases). CDR1 is SGHNT and CDR2 is YYREEE in the germline V gene (reference sequence). Deletions cut 4 bases from V and 3 bases from J, with 14 bases between. The CDR3 is 14 residues long. The CDR3 nucleotides are TGTGCCAGCAGCGGAAAACAGGGCGTCTACGAGCAGTACTTC. Amino acid sequence: CASSGKQGVYEQYF.

The gene calls are TRBV5-1 and TRBJ1-2; maybe TRBD1 (5 bases). This CDR3 region has 13 residues. The V end lost 3 bases, the J end lost 7 bases, and 13 bases lay between the germline ends. Germline V gene lookup returns CDR1 SGHRS and CDR2 YFSETQ. The CDR3 DNA is TGCGCCAGCAGCTCCTCAGGGTGGGGTGGCTACACCTTC. It codes for CASSSSGWGGYTF.

This clone was counted between two and nine times. This chain uses TRBV5-1 with TRBJ1-2; weak D call: TRBD1 (5 bases). This CDR3 comprises 15 residues. CDR1 and CDR2 from the germline V gene are SGHRS and YFSETQ. V was trimmed by 0 bases and J by 4 bases, leaving 13 bases between them. The DNA for the CDR3 is TGCGCCAGCAGCTTGGATGAGGGGAGGAGCTATGGCTACACCTTC. Its translation: CASSLDEGRSYGYTF.

The rearrangement uses TRBV7-2 and TRBJ1-1; 8 positions match TRBD1. J was trimmed by 10 bases and V by 2 bases; bases with no gene match: 6. The CDR3 sequence is 13 residues long. Germline CDR1 reads SGHTA; CDR2 reads FQGNSA. This CDR3 reads CASSLLGQGVAFF. The CDR3 nucleotides read TGTGCCAGCAGCTTACTCGGACAGGGAGTAGCTTTCTTT.

The chain links TRBV7-2 to TRBJ2-7, with D perhaps given as TRBD1 or TRBD2 (6 bases each). V was trimmed by 0 bases and J by 6 bases, leaving 15 bases between them. The CDR3 totals 15 residues. Germline V CDR1 and CDR2: SGHTA, FQGNSA. DNA for the CDR3: TGTGCCAGCAGCTTAGCGTCGGGGGCCTCCGTCGAGCAGTACTTC. This translates into CASSLASGASVEQYF.

V is TRBV12-5 and J is TRBJ2-3; 11 bases agree with TRBD2. This CDR3 contains 15 residues. J gave up 3 bases and V 7 bases, and 6 bases lay outside the gene matches. Germline V gene sequence: CDR1 LGHNT, CDR2 FRNRAP. The CDR3 spells CASALTSGGTDTQYF. CDR3 coding DNA: TGTGCTAGTGCCCTCACTAGCGGGGGAACAGATACGCAGTATTTT.